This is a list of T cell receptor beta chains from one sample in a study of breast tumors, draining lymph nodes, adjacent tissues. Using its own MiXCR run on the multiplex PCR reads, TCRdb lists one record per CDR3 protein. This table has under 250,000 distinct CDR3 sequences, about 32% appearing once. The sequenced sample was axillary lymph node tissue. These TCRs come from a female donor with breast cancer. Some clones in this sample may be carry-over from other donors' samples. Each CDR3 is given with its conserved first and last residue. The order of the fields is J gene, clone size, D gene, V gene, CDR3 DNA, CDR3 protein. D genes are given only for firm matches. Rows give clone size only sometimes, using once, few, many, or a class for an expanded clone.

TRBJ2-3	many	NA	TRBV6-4	TGTGCCAGCAGTGACTCGGCAGGGCCTAGAGATACGCAGTATTTT	CASSDSAGPRDTQYF
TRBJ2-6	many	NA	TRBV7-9	TGTGCCAGCAGCACCTGGGTCCCGGGGGGGGCCAACGTCCTGACTTTC	CASSTWVPGGANVLTF
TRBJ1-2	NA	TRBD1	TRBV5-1	TGCGCCAGCAGGTCGACAGGGGGAAGAGGCTACACCTTC	CASRSTGGRGYTF
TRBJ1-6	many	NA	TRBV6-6	TGTGCCAGCAGCTATAACAGTGGTGGCTCACCCCTCCACTTT	CASSYNSGGSPLHF
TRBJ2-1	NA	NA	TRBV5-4	TGTGCCAGCAGCTCACCGGGACCTGGATTAAATGAGCAGTTCTTC	CASSSPGPGLNEQFF
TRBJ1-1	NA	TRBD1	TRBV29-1	TGCAGCGTATGGGACAGGGGTTCGACTGAAGCTTTCTTT	CSVWDRGSTEAFF
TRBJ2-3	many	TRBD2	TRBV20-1	TGCAGTGCTAGCCTAGCGGGAGGCCGCACAGATACGCAGTATTTT	CSASLAGGRTDTQYF
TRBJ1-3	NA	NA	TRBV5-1	TGCGCCAGCAGTCTCGACAATCCGGGAAACACCATATATTTT	CASSLDNPGNTIYF
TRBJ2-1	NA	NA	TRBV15	TGTGCCACCAGCAGAGATTTAGCGAAAAATGAGCAGTTCTTC	CATSRDLAKNEQFF
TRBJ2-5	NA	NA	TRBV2	TGTGCCAGCAGTTCCAGGAGGGGACAAGAGGCCCGGTACTTC	CASSSRRGQEARYF
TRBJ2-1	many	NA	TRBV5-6	TGTGCCAGCAGCTTGGACCTTTGGGGGGAAGGGGAGCAGTTCTTC	CASSLDLWGEGEQFF
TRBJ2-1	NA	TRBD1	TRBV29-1	TGCAGCGCTTGGGGGGACAGGTCCAAGAATGACCAGTTCTTC	CSAWGDRSKNDQFF
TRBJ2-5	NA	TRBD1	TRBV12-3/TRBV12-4	TGTGCCAGCAGTCGGGACAGAAAGGAGACCCAGTACTTC	CASSRDRKETQYF
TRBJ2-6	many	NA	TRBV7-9	TGTGCCAGCAGTCAGACCCAATACTCTGGGGCCAACGTCCTGACTTTC	CASSQTQYSGANVLTF
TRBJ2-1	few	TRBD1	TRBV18	TGTGCCAGCTCCCGAGACAGGGCGGATGAGCAGTTCTTC	CASSRDRADEQFF
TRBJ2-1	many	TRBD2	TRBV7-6	TGTGCCAGCAGCTTAGCTGGCCTAGCGGGAGTTGTTGAGCAGTTCTTC	CASSLAGLAGVVEQFF
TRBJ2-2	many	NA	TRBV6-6	TGTGCCAGCAGTTACGCTCGGTTAAACACCGGGGAGCTGTTTTTT	CASSYARLNTGELFF
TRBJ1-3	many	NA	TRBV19	TGTGCCAGTACCCCGGGACGAGGAGTTGGAAACACCATATATTTT	CASTPGRGVGNTIYF
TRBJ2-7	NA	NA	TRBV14	TGTGCCAGCAGCCAAGGGCAAGCGACGGTATACGAGCAGTACTTC	CASSQGQATVYEQYF
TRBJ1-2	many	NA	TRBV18	TGTGCCAGCTCACCAGGGCTTTATGGCTACACCTTC	CASSPGLYGYTF
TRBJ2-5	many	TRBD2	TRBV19	TGTGCCAGTAGTACTACTAGCGGCCAAGAGACCCAGTACTTC	CASSTTSGQETQYF
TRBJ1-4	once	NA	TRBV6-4	TGTGCCAGCAGTCGGGGTAACTCCTACAATGAAAAACTGTTTTTT	CASSRGNSYNEKLFF
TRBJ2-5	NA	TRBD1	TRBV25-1	TGTGCCAGCAGACGACAGGGTTCGGAGACCCAGTACTTC	CASRRQGSETQYF
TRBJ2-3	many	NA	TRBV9	TGTGCCAGCAGCGTGACCGGGCGAAGCGGGACAGATACGCAGTATTTT	CASSVTGRSGTDTQYF
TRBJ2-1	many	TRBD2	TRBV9	TGTGCCAGCAGCGTCAGCGGGAGTTCCTACAATGAGCAGTTCTTC	CASSVSGSSYNEQFF
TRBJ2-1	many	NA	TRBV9	TGTGCCAGCAGCGTAGTGTTGAGCGGCAAGAACCATGAGCAGTTCTTC	CASSVVLSGKNHEQFF
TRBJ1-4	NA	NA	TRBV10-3	TGTGCCATCAGTGACCCTCAGGCTAAGGATGAAAAACTGTTTTTT	CAISDPQAKDEKLFF
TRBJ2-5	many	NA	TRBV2	TGTGCCAGCAGTATCGGAGGGCTAGGTCAGACCCAGTACTTC	CASSIGGLGQTQYF
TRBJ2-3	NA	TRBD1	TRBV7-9	TGTGCCAGTCATACAGGGGGCACAGATACGCAGTATTTT	CASHTGGTDTQYF
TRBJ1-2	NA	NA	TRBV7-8	TGTGCCAGCAGCTTAGACGGGTCGGACTATGGCTACACCTTC	CASSLDGSDYGYTF
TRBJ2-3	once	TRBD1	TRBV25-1	TGTGCCAGCAGTGAAATACGGCCATACAGGGGGAGGAACACAGATACGCAGTATTTT	CASSEIRPYRGRNTDTQYF
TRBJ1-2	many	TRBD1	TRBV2	TGTGCCAGCAGGACAGGGTATGGCTACACCTTC	CASRTGYGYTF
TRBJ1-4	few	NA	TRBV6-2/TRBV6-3	TGTGCCAGCAAATCACAGGGTCGAACTAATGAAAAACTGTTTTTT	CASKSQGRTNEKLFF
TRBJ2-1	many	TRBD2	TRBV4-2	TGTGCCAGCAGCACGGCGGGAGGGTCCTACAATGAGCAGTTCTTC	CASSTAGGSYNEQFF
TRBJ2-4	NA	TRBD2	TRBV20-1	TGCAGTGCTAAGGGACTAGCGGGAGTCCAAGCCAAAAACATTCAGTACTTC	CSAKGLAGVQAKNIQYF
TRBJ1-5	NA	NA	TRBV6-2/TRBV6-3	TGTGCCAGCAGTTACTCCTTCTATAGCAATCAGCCCCAGCATTTT	CASSYSFYSNQPQHF
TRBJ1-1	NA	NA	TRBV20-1	TGCAGTGCTAGAGATCCGGGACGGGACACTGAAGCTTTCTTT	CSARDPGRDTEAFF
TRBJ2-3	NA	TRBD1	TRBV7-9	TGTGCCAGCAGCTTAGCCAGGGCGGGACAGGGGGCGGCAGGTACGCAGTATTTT	CASSLARAGQGAAGTQYF
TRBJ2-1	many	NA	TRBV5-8	TGTGCCAGCACCCTCAAGAGGGCCGTCTCCTACAATGAGCAGTTCTTC	CASTLKRAVSYNEQFF
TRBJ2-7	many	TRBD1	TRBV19	TGTGCCAGTTCCGGACAGGGCGGTAACGAGCAGTACTTC	CASSGQGGNEQYF
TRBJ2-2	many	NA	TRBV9	TGTGCCAGCACCCTGGACTACACCGGGGAGCTGTTTTTT	CASTLDYTGELFF
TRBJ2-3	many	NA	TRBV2	TGTGCCAGCGAAACAGGCACAGATACGCAGTATTTT	CASETGTDTQYF
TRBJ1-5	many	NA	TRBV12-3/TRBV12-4	TGTGCCAGCAGCAGCGGGGGGCCCCAGCATTTT	CASSSGGPQHF
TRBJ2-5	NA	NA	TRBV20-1	TGCAGTGCTAGAGTGGGGGGAGAGACCCAGTACTTC	CSARVGGETQYF
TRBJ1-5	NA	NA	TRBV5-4	TGTGCCAGCAGCCCGGACGGGGGACAGCCCCAGCATTTT	CASSPDGGQPQHF
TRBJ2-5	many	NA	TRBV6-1	TGTGCCAGCGGTAGGACAGGGAGGGGTGCGCAAGAGACCCAGTACTTC	CASGRTGRGAQETQYF
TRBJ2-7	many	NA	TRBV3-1	TGTGCCAGCAGCTTCTTCCCGGGACATCGGGACGAGCAGTACTTC	CASSFFPGHRDEQYF
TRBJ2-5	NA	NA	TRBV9	TGTGCCAGCAGCGTAGGGTGGACAATTCAAGAGACCCAGTACTTC	CASSVGWTIQETQYF
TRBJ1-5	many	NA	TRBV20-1	TGCAGTGCTAGAGATCCGACAGCTAATCAGCCCCAGCATTTT	CSARDPTANQPQHF
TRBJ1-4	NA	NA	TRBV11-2	TGTGCCAGCAGCTACACAGGGATCAATGAAAAACTGTTTTTT	CASSYTGINEKLFF
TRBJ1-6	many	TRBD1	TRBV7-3	TGTGCCAGCAGCCCAAACAGGGGTTCACCCCTCCACTTT	CASSPNRGSPLHF
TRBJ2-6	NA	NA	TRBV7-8	TGTGCCAGCAGCTTATGGGCTGACGTCCTGACTTTC	CASSLWADVLTF
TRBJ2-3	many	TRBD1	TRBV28	TGTGCCAGCAGCCGGGACAGGGAAGCAGATACGCAGTATTTT	CASSRDREADTQYF
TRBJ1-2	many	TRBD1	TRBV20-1	TGCAGTGCTACCGGGACAGACTATGGCTACACCTTC	CSATGTDYGYTF
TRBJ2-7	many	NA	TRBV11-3	TGTGCCAGCAGCTTAGATCCGTTGAGGGGGTCTCCGGACGAGCAGTACTTC	CASSLDPLRGSPDEQYF
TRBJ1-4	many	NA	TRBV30	TGTGCCTGGAGTGTAAACGCGGGTCCAGGACTTGGAAAACTGTTTTTT	CAWSVNAGPGLGKLFF